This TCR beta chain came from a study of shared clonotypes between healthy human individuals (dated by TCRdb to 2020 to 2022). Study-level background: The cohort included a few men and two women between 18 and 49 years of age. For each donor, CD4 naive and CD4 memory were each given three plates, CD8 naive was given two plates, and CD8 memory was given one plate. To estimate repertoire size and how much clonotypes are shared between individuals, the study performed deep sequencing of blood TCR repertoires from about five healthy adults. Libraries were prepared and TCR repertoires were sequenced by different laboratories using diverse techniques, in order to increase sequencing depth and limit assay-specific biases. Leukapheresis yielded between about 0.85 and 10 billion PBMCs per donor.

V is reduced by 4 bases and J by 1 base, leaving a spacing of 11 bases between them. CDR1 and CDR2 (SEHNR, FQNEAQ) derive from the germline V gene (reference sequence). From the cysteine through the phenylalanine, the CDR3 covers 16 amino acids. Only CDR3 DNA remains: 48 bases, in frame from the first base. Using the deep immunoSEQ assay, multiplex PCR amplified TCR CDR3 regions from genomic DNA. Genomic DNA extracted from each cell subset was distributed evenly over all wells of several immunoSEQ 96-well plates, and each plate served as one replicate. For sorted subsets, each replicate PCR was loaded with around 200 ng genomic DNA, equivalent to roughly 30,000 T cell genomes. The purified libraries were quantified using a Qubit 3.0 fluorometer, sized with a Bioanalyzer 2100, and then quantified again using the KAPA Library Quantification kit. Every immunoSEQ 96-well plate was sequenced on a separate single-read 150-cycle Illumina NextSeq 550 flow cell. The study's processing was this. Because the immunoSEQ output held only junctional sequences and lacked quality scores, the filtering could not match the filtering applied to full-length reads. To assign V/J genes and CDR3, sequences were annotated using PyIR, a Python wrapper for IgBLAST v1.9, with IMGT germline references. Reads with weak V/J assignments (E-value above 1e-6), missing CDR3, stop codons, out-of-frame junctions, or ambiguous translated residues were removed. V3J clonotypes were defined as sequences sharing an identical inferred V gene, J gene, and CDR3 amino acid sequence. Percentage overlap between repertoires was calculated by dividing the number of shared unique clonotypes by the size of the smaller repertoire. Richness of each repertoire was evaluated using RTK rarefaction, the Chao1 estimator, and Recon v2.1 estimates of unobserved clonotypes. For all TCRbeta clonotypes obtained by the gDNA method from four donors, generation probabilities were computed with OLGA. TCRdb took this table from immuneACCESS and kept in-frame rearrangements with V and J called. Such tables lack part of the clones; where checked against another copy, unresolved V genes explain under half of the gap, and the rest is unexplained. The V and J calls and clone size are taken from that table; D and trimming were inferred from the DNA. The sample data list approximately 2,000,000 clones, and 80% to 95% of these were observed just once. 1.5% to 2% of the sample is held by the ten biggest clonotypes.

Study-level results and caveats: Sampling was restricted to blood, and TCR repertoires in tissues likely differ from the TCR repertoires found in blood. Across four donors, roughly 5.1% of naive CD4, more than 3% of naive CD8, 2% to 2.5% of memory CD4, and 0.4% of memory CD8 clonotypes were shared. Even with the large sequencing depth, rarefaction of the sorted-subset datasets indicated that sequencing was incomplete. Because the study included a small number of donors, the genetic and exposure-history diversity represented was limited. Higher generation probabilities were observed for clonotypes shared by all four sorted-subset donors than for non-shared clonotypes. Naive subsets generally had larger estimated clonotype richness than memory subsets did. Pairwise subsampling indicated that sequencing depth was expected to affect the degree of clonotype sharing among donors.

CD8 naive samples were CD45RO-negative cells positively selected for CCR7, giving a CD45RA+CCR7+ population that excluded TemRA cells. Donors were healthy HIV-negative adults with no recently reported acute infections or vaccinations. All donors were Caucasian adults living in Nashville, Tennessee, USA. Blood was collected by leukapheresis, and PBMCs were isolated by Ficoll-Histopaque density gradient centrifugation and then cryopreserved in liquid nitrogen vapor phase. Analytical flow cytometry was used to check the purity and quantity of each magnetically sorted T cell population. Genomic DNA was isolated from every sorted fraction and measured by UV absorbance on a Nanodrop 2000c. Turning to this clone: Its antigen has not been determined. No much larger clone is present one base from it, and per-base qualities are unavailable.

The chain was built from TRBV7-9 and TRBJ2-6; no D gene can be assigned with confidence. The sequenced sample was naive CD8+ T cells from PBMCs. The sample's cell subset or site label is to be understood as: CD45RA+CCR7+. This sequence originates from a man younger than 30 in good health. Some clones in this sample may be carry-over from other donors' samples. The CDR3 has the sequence CASSSNVASGANVLTF. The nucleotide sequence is TGTGCCAGCAGCTCAAATGTGGCTTCTGGGGCCAACGTCCTGACTTTC. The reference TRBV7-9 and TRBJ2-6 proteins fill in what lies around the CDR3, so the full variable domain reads DTGVSQNPRHKITKRGQNVTFRCDPISEHNRLYWYRQTLGQGPEFLTYFQNEAQLEKSRLLSDRFSAERPKGSFSTLEIQRTEQGDSAMYLCASSSNVASGANVLTFGAGSRLTVL.